This T cell receptor (beta chain) was sequenced for a study of OX40 agonist ivuxolimab in advanced cancers. Context from the whole study: The costimulatory receptor OX40 (CD134) was targeted by ivuxolimab, a fully human IgG2 agonistic monoclonal antibody. Intravenous ivuxolimab was administered to patients every 2 weeks at six dose levels: 0.01, 0.1, 0.3, 1.5, 3 and 10 mg/kg. Of the 52 patients in dose escalation, 19 had hepatocellular carcinoma, some 15 had melanoma, 9 had renal cell carcinoma and 9 had head and neck cancer. In the dose-escalation cohort, approximately 83% of patients were male, and the mean age was 60 years with a range of about 20 to 90. Prior anti-PD-1, anti-PD-L1 or anti-CTLA-4 therapy was permitted, and checkpoint inhibitors had been received by 40% to 50% of dose-escalation patients. Three dose-escalation patients achieved partial responses, one with hepatocellular carcinoma and two with cutaneous melanoma. Peripheral TCRbeta sequencing aimed to test whether ivuxolimab altered TCR sequence diversity and caused clonal T-cell expansion. The monotherapy dose-escalation portion (N = 52 patients) of the phase I ivuxolimab trial is reported in the paper.

Genomic DNA was isolated from the sorted cells so that the TCRbeta CDR3 region could be sequenced. The immunoSEQ Assay was used to sequence the TCRbeta CDR3 regions. TCRdb mirrors the immuneACCESS table, restricted to in-frame sequences. Some clones are absent from its copies; in checked studies, under half trace to an unresolved V gene, and the reason for the others is unknown. For this sample the table gives 53,000 or so clones, of which 85% were detected only once. The ten largest account for approximately 3% of the sample. What the work shows at the level of the full study, not this receptor alone: Antigen specificity was not determined for the clonally expanded peripheral T cells. After ivuxolimab, CD8+ T cells had more expanded clones than CD4+ T cells on average. Low levels of normalized T-cell clonal expansion were also seen in some nonresponding patients. At doses from 0.1 to 3.0 mg/kg, clonal expansion was seen in both CD4+ and CD8+ blood T cells between baseline and week 6. Partial responders in the 0.1-3.0 mg/kg groups had among the lowest normalized peripheral clonal expansion, especially among CD8+ T cells.

This clone was observed a single time. Its antigen target is currently unknown. One base away there is no much larger clone; base qualities are not given. The trial excluded patients who had a history of autoimmune disease or were on systemic immunosuppression. Peripheral blood for TCR sequencing was collected from all dose cohorts at baseline, on cycle 4 day 1, and on cycle 7 day 1. The samples were drawn from a first-in-human, open-label, multicenter phase I dose-escalation trial of ivuxolimab. The trial enrolled adults with locally advanced or metastatic head and neck squamous cell, hepatocellular, melanoma or renal cell carcinoma. Before TCR sequencing, CD4+ and CD8+ T cells were separately sorted from peripheral blood. Trimming removed 0 bases from V and 2 bases from J; the gene matches leave 2 bases unexplained. Measured from the cysteine to the phenylalanine, the CDR3 is 15 residues long. The entry retains the CDR3 DNA only, 45 bases that are in frame from base 1. From the germline V gene (reference sequence), CDR1 is LNHDA and CDR2 is SQIVND.

The V and J segments used are TRBV19 and TRBJ2-7, with 9 bases aligning to TRBD2. This clonotype originated in an adult with an advanced solid tumor such as melanoma, head and neck, liver or kidney cancer. The sequencing used CD4+ or CD8+ T cells sorted from blood, collected in a trial of the OX40 agonist ivuxolimab. The DNA reads as follows: TGTGCCAGTAGTATAGACGCTAGCGGGGCCTACGAGCAGTACTTC. It encodes CASSIDASGAYEQYF.